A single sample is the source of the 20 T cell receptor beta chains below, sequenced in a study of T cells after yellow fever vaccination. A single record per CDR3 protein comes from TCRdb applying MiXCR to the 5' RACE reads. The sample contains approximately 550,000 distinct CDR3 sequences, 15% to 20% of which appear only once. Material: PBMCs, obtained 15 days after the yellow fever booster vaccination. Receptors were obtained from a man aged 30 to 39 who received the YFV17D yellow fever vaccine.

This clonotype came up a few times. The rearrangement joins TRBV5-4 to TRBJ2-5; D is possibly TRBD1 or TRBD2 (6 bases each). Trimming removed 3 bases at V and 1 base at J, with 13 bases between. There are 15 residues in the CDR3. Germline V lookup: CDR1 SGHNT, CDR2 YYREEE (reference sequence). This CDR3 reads CASSSPGGLQETQYF. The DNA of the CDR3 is TGTGCCAGCAGCTCTCCTGGGGGGCTCCAAGAGACCCAGTACTTC.

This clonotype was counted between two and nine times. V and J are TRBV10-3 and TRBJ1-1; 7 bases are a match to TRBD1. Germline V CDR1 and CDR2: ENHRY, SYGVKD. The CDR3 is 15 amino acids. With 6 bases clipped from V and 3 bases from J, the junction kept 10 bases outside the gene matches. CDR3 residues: CAISKKTGSYTEAFF. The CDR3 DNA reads TGTGCCATCAGCAAAAAGACAGGGTCTTACACTGAAGCTTTCTTT.

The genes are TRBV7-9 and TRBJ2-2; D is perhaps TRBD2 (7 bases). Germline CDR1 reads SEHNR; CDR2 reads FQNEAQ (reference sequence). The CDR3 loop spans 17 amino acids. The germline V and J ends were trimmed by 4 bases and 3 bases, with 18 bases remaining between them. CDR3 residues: CASSYPRMGGHTGELFF. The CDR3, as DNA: TGTGCCAGCAGCTACCCCAGGATGGGGGGGCACACCGGGGAGCTGTTTTTT.

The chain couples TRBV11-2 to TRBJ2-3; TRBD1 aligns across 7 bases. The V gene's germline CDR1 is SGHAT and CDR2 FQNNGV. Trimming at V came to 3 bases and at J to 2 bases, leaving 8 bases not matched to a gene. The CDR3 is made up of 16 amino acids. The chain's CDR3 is CASSFGGQRNTDTQYF. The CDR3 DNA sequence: TGTGCCAGCAGCTTTGGGGGACAGAGAAACACAGATACGCAGTATTTT.

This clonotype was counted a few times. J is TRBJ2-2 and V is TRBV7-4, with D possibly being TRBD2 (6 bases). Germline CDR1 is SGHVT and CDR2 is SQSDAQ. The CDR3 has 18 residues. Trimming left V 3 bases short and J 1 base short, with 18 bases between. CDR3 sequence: CASSFGLRGDRNTGELFF. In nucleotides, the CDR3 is TGTGCCAGCAGCTTCGGGCTGCGCGGGGATCGGAACACCGGGGAGCTGTTTTTT.

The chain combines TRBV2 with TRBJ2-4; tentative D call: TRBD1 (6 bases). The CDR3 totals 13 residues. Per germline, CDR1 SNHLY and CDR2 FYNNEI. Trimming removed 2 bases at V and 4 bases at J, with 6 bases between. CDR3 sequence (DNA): TGTGCCAGCAGTGAACAGGGGAAAAACATTCAGTACTTC. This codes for CASSEQGKNIQYF.

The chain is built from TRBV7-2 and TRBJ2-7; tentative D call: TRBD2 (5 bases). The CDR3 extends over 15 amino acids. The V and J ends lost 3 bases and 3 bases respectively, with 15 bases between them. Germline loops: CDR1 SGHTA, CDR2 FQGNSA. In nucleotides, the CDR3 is TGTGCCAGCAGCTTGAGTGGGTTAGCGAACTACGAGCAGTACTTC. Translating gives CASSLSGLANYEQYF.

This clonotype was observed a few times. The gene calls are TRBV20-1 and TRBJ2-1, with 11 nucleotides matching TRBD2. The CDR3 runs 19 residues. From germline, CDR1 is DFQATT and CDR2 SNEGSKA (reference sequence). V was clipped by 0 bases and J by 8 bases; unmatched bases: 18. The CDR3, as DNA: TGCAGTGCTAGAGATGATAGCGGGAGGGCCTGGTCTGGGGTAGATGAGCAGTTCTTC. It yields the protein CSARDDSGRAWSGVDEQFF.

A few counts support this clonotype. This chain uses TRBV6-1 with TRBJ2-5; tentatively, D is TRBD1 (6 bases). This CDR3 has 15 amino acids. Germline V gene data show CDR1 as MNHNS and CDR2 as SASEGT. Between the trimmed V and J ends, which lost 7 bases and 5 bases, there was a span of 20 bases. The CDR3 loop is CASTGTGFEYETQYF. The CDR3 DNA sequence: TGTGCCAGCACCGGCACAGGGTTTGAGTACGAGACCCAGTACTTC.

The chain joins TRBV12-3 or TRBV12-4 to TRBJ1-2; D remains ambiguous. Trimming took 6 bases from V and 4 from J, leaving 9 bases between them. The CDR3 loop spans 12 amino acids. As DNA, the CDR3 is TGTGCCAGCAGCTCCCGGCTCTATGGCTACACCTTC. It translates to CASSSRLYGYTF.

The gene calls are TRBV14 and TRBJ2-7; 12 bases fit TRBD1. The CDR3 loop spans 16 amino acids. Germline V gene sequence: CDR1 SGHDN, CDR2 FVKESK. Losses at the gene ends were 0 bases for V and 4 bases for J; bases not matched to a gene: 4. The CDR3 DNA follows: TGTGCCAGCAGCCAAGAAGGGACAGGGGGCGAGTACGAGCAGTACTTC. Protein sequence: CASSQEGTGGEYEQYF. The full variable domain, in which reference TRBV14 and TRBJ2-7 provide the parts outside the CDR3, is EAGVTQFPSHSVIEKGQTVTLRCDPISGHDNLYWYRRVMGKEIKFLLHFVKESKQDESGMPNNRFLAERTGGTYSTLKVQPAELEDSGVYFCASSQEGTGGEYEQYFGPGTRLTVT.

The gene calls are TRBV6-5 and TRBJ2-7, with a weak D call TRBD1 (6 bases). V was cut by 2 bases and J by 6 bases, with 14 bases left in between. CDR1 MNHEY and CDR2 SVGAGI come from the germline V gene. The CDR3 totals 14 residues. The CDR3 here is CASSYTGTSFEQYF. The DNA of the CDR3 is TGTGCCAGCAGTTACACAGGGACAAGCTTCGAGCAGTACTTC.

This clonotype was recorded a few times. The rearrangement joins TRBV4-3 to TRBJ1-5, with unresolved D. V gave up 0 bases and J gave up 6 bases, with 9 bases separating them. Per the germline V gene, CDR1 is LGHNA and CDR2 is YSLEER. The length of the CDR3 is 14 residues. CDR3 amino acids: CASSQDPLGQPQHF. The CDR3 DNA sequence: TGCGCCAGCAGCCAAGATCCACTGGGTCAGCCCCAGCATTTT.

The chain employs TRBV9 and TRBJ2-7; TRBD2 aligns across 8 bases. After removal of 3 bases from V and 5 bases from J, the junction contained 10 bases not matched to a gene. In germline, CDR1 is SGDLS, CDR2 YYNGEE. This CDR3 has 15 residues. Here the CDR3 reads CASSALGGGINEQYF. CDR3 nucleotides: TGTGCCAGCAGCGCACTCGGGGGGGGGATTAACGAGCAGTACTTC.

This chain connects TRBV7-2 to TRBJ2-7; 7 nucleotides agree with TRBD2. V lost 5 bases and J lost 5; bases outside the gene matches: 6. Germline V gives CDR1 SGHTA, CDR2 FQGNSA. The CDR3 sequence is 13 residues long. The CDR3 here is CASSPQLANEQYF. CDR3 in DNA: TGTGCCAGCAGCCCCCAACTAGCGAACGAGCAGTACTTC.

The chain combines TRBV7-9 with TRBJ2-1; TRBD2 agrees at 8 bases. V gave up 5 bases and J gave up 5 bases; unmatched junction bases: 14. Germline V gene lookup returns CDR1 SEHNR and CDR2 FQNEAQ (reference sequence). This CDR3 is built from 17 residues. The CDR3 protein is CASSPRGSGVPNNEQFF. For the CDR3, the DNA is TGTGCCAGCAGCCCTAGAGGTAGCGGGGTGCCGAACAATGAGCAGTTCTTC.

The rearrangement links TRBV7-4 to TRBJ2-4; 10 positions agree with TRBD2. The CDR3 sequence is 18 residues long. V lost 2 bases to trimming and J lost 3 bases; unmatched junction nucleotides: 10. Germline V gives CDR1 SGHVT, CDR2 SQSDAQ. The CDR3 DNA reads TGTGCCAGCAGCTTACAGCGGGAGGGCCCCGGGGGCAAAAACATTCAGTACTTC. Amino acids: CASSLQREGPGGKNIQYF.

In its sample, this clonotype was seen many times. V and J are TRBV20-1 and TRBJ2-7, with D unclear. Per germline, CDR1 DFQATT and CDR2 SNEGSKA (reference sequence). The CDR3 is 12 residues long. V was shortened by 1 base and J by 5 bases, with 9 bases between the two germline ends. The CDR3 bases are TGCAGTGCTAGAGTACGGTCCCACGAGCAGTACTTC. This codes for CSARVRSHEQYF.

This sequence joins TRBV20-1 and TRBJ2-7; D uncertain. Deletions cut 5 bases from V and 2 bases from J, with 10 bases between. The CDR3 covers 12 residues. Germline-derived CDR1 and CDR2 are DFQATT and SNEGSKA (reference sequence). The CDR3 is CSALAATYEQYF. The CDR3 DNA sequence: TGCAGTGCTTTGGCGGCAACCTACGAGCAGTACTTC.

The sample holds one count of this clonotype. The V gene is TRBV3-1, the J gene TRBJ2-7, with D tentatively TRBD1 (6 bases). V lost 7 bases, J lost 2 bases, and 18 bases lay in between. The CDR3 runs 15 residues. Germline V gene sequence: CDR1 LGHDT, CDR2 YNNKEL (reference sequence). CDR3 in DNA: TGTGCCAGCACCCGTGGCGTAGGGGGACCCTACGAGCAGTACTTC. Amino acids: CASTRGVGGPYEQYF.